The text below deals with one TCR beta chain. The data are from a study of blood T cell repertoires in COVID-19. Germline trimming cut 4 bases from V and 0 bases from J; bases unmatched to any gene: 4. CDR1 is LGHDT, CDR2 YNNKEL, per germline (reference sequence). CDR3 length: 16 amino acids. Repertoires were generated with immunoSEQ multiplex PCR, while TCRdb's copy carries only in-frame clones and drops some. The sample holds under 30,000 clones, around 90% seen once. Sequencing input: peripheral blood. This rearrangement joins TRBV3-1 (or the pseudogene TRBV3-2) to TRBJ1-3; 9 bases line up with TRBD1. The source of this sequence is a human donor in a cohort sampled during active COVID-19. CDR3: CASSLGQGPSGNTIYF. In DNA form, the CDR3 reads TGTGCCAGCAGCCTGGGACAGGGACCCTCTGGAAACACCATATATTTT.